The 19 T cell receptor beta chains presented below share a single source sample, sequenced in a study of T cells in Graves' hyperthyroidism and ophthalmopathy (dated by TCRdb to the late 2010s). Library preparation employed multiplex PCR. Reads for this sample came from an Illumina HiSeq 2000. The TCR beta CDR3 regions were amplified from RNA transcripts. The TCR CDR3 was subjected to a first round of RT-PCR using the HTBI primer set and the Qiagen OneStep RT-PCR kit. The public reads were run again by TCRdb, first through fastp at Q25 and then through MiXCR, and only productive beta chains were kept. Every distinct CDR3 protein forms one entry, paired with its most common genes and DNA. This sample lists some 700,000 distinct CDR3 sequences; approximately 15% were detected once. The ten largest account for roughly a sixth of the sample. The specimen was blood. Receptors were obtained from a man aged 45-65 years with Graves' hyperthyroidism.

There are many counts of this clonotype. This chain links TRBV28 with TRBJ2-1, with D possibly TRBD2 on 5 matching bases. Trimming took off 1 base at V and 12 bases at J, with 13 bases between the two ends. This CDR3 contains 13 residues. Germline V CDR1 and CDR2: MDHEN, SYDVKM. The CDR3 is CASSLFPDRGQFF. The CDR3, as DNA: TGTGCCAGCAGTTTATTCCCGGATCGGGGGCAGTTCTTC.

This clonotype was counted ten times or more. The rearrangement links TRBV2 to TRBJ1-2; D is possibly TRBD1 (5 bases). Between the trimmed V and J ends, which lost 4 bases and 3 bases, there was a span of 15 bases. In germline, CDR1 is SNHLY, CDR2 FYNNEI. The CDR3 is 15 amino acids. In DNA, the CDR3 is TGTGCCAGCAGTGCGTATGCAGGGTTAGACTATGGCTACACCTTC. This gives the protein CASSAYAGLDYGYTF.

The rearrangement uses TRBV19 and TRBJ1-2; D perhaps matches TRBD1 (5 bases). Germline loops: CDR1 LNHDA, CDR2 SQIVND (reference sequence). The CDR3 extends over 13 amino acids. Trimming shortened V by 6 bases and J by 8 bases, and 16 bases separated the two germline ends. CDR3 in DNA: TGTGCCAGTAGCCAGGGACTCAAGACCGGCTACACCTTC. Encoded protein: CASSQGLKTGYTF. Full variable domain (outside the CDR3, taken from reference TRBV19 and TRBJ1-2): DGGITQSPKYLFRKEGQNVTLSCEQNLNHDAMYWYRQDPGQGLRLIYYSQIVNDFQKGDIAEGYSVSREKKESFPLTVTSAQKNPTAFYLCASSQGLKTGYTFGSGTRLTVV.

This clonotype was found many times. The chain combines TRBV6-5 with TRBJ2-2, with TRBD1 matching 7 bases. The CDR3 loop spans 16 amino acids. The germline V gene has CDR1 MNHEY and CDR2 SVGAGI. After removal of 4 bases from V and 7 bases from J, the junction contained 12 bases not matched to a gene. This CDR3 is CASSSKIGTDLGELFF. The CDR3 DNA sequence: TGTGCCAGCAGTTCTAAGATCGGGACAGATCTCGGGGAGCTGTTTTTT.

This clonotype was observed many times. The chain recombines TRBV28 with TRBJ2-7; D is perhaps TRBD2 (5 bases). The CDR3 contains 13 residues. Germline CDR1 MDHEN, CDR2 SYDVKM. Trimming left V 3 bases short and J 3 bases short, with 9 bases between. The CDR3 loop reads CASSLAGIYEQYF. DNA for the CDR3: TGTGCCAGCAGTTTGGCCGGGATCTACGAGCAGTACTTC.

Ten or more counts support this clonotype. The rearrangement links TRBV9 to TRBJ2-7; 11 positions match TRBD2. Germline trimming cut 2 bases from V and 3 bases from J; bases unmatched to any gene: 4. CDR3 size: 15 residues. The germline V gene has CDR1 SGDLS and CDR2 YYNGEE. Written as DNA, the CDR3 is TGTGCCAGCAGCGTTAGGACTAGCGGGTTCTACGAGCAGTACTTC. Translating gives CASSVRTSGFYEQYF.

This clonotype has at least ten counts. The chain uses TRBV25-1 and TRBJ2-7, with TRBD1 identical over 7 bases. In germline, CDR1 is MGHDK, CDR2 SYGVNS. The CDR3 sequence is 11 residues long. Unmatched junction bases numbered 1, after V lost 8 bases and J lost 3 bases. The CDR3 reads CASGDSYEQYF. In DNA form, the CDR3 reads TGTGCCAGCGGGGACAGCTACGAGCAGTACTTC.

This clonotype has just a few counts. The rearrangement joins TRBV5-1 to TRBJ2-1; TRBD1 agrees at 7 bases. Per germline, CDR1 SGHRS and CDR2 YFSETQ. V dropped 0 bases and J dropped 3; count of bases not matched to a gene: 3. This CDR3 region has 15 residues. CDR3 amino acids: CASSLVDRDYNEQFF. CDR3 coding DNA: TGCGCCAGCAGCTTGGTCGACAGGGACTACAATGAGCAGTTCTTC.

V and J are TRBV6-2 or TRBV6-3 and TRBJ2-1; D is unclear. The CDR3 has 13 residues. Germline-derived CDR1 and CDR2 are MNHEY and SVGEGT. The germline V and J ends were trimmed by 5 bases and 5 bases, with 10 bases remaining between them. The chain's CDR3 is CASSVHYNNEQFF. CDR3 coding DNA: TGTGCCAGCAGTGTTCACTACAACAATGAGCAGTTCTTC.

The gene calls are TRBV29-1 and TRBJ2-7, with a weak D call TRBD1 (6 bases). The CDR3 contains 14 residues. CDR1 is SQVTM, CDR2 ANQGSEA, per germline. Trimming removed 6 bases at V and 2 bases at J, with 17 bases between. The CDR3 loop is CSVVGQTETYEQYF. The DNA for the CDR3 is TGCAGCGTGGTAGGACAGACCGAGACCTACGAGCAGTACTTC.

This clonotype was counted once. The CDR3 DNA reads as TGTGCCAGCAGCGGAGAGGGGGACAGGGGGCAAGAGACCCAGTACTTC. This encodes CASSGEGDRGQETQYF. V gene TRBV7-9 combines with J gene TRBJ2-5; 11 nucleotides agree with TRBD1. The germline gives CDR1 SEHNR, CDR2 FQNEAQ (reference sequence). The trim removed 5 bases at V and 2 bases at J, leaving 7 bases unmatched. This CDR3 is 16 amino acids long.

The J gene is TRBJ2-6, the V gene TRBV19; 9 nucleotides line up with TRBD2. The germline V gene encodes CDR1 LNHDA and CDR2 SQIVND (reference sequence). Unmatched junction bases numbered 17, after V lost 6 bases and J lost 2 bases. CDR3 size: 20 residues. The CDR3: CASRLAGAPGSVAGANVLTF. The CDR3 DNA is TGTGCCAGTAGACTAGCGGGCGCTCCCGGGAGTGTGGCTGGGGCCAACGTCCTGACTTTC.

The chain joins TRBV29-1 to TRBJ1-2; possibly TRBD1 for D (6 bases). Germline assignment: CDR1 SQVTM and CDR2 ANQGSEA. Trimming took 2 bases from V and 4 from J, leaving 11 bases between them. There are 13 residues in the CDR3. The CDR3 region is CSVESGVFYGYTF. CDR3 in DNA: TGCAGCGTTGAATCAGGGGTCTTCTATGGCTACACCTTC.

The J gene is TRBJ2-1, the V gene TRBV4-3; 10 bases align to TRBD2. The CDR3 covers 16 residues. Losses at the gene ends were 2 bases for V and 3 bases for J; bases not matched to a gene: 4. Germline CDR1 LGHNA, CDR2 YSLEER. CDR3 protein: CASSQTGTSDYNEQFF. DNA of the CDR3: TGCGCCAGCAGCCAAACCGGGACTAGCGACTACAATGAGCAGTTCTTC.

This clonotype showed up many times. J is TRBJ2-1 and V is TRBV20-1; 12 bases map to TRBD2. With 6 bases clipped from V and 1 base from J, the junction kept 7 bases outside the gene matches. The germline V gene has CDR1 DFQATT and CDR2 SNEGSKA (reference sequence). CDR3 size: 16 residues. DNA of the CDR3: TGCAGTGCCCAGGGGACTAGCGGGTTTTCCTACAATGAGCAGTTCTTC. Protein sequence: CSAQGTSGFSYNEQFF.

This clonotype was seen at least ten times. The V gene is TRBV6-5, the J gene TRBJ1-2; D is unclear. The CDR3 spans 14 residues. Germline lookup yields CDR1 MNHEY and CDR2 SVGAGI. V was shortened by 0 bases and J by 7 bases, with 12 bases between the two germline ends. CDR3 in DNA: TGTGCCAGCAGTTACTCAGGAACTATGGGTGGCTACACCTTC. Its translation is CASSYSGTMGGYTF.

This clonotype was seen ten or more times. The V and J genes are TRBV20-1 and TRBJ1-4, with 7 bases lining up with TRBD1. This CDR3 comprises 16 residues. The V gene's germline CDR1 is DFQATT and CDR2 SNEGSKA (reference sequence). V was pared by 6 bases and J by 1 base, with 11 bases of the junction left unmatched. The DNA of the CDR3 is TGCAGTGCAGAGGGACAGAGCGCACGAACTAATGAAAAACTGTTTTTT. This encodes CSAEGQSARTNEKLFF.

Many counts were recorded for this clonotype. The chain links TRBV10-3 to TRBJ1-1, with TRBD1 matching 7 bases. After removal of 3 bases from V and 0 bases from J, the junction contained 4 bases not matched to a gene. The germline V gene has CDR1 ENHRY and CDR2 SYGVKD. The CDR3 covers 15 residues. In nucleotides, the CDR3 is TGTGCCATCAGTGACAGGGGGTATCTGAACACTGAAGCTTTCTTT. Translated, it gives CAISDRGYLNTEAFF.

This clonotype has more than one count but fewer than ten. V is TRBV6-1 and J is TRBJ1-1; no firm D call. The CDR3 length is 14 residues. Per germline, CDR1 MNHNS and CDR2 SASEGT. V was clipped by 0 bases and J by 1 base, with 6 bases between them. CDR3 nucleotides: TGTGCCAGCAGTGAAGCGTATAGGAACACTGAAGCTTTCTTT. Its translation is CASSEAYRNTEAFF.